These 12 T cell receptor beta chains were all obtained from the same sample, sequenced in a study of radiation and T cells in renal cell carcinoma. The data were produced by immunoSEQ multiplex PCR, yet TCRdb's version contains in-frame clones alone and is incomplete. The sample gives 60,000 to 80,000 clones, 82% of which show up once; 5.8% is in the top ten. As for time point: blood 2 weeks post-SBRT. Treatment denoted: 15 Gy SBRT to primary tumor, nephrectomy 4 weeks later. Sequencing used blood, obtained from a patient whose treatment included radiotherapy and nephrectomy. Receptors were obtained from a man in his fifties or sixties with renal cell carcinoma.

The rearrangement joins TRBV27 to TRBJ1-3, with D uncertain. The CDR3 loop spans 14 amino acids. V was trimmed by 2 bases and J by 2 bases, leaving 7 bases between them. CDR1 and CDR2 from the germline V gene are MNHEY and SMNVEV (reference sequence). The chain's CDR3 is CASSLRRAGNTIYF. DNA of the CDR3: TGTGCCAGCAGTTTACGGAGAGCTGGAAACACCATATATTTT.

The rearrangement uses TRBV5-1 and TRBJ2-3, with 12 bases aligning to TRBD2. Germline CDR1 is SGHRS and CDR2 is YFSETQ. The CDR3 has 17 residues. V was clipped by 3 bases and J by 3 bases; unmatched bases: 8. The CDR3 DNA follows: TGCGCCAGCAGCTCCGCCCTAACTAGCGGGAGGACAGATACGCAGTATTTT. Amino acid sequence: CASSSALTSGRTDTQYF.

This clone was counted a few times. CDR3 sequence reads: CASRQLAALTDTQYF. The CDR3, as DNA: TGTGCCAGTAGGCAACTAGCGGCACTCACAGATACGCAGTATTTT. The chain links TRBV19 to TRBJ2-3; 8 bases are shared with TRBD2. The J segment lost 2 bases and the V segment lost 6 bases, leaving 7 bases of the junction unmatched. Germline V gene lookup returns CDR1 LNHDA and CDR2 SQIVND (reference sequence). The CDR3 totals 15 residues.

V is TRBV19 and J is TRBJ1-2; possible D gene TRBD1, 6 bases. This CDR3 has 14 amino acids. V lost 6 bases, J lost 4 bases, and 15 bases lay in between. CDR1 and CDR2 (germline): LNHDA, SQIVND (reference sequence). In nucleotides, the CDR3 is TGTGCCAGTAGAATGTCGGGGGCTGGCTATGGCTACACCTTC. Its translation: CASRMSGAGYGYTF.

The chain has TRBV5-6 and TRBJ1-2; D remains ambiguous. This CDR3 has 11 amino acids. Trimming took off 1 base at V and 7 bases at J, with 5 bases between the two ends. Looked up from germline, CDR1 is SGHDT and CDR2 is YYEEEE. CDR3 sequence reads: CASSLQLGYTF. CDR3 bases: TGTGCCAGCAGCTTGCAACTTGGCTACACCTTC.

V is TRBV2 and J is TRBJ2-1; D possibly corresponds to TRBD1 (6 bases). The CDR3 is 14 amino acids. Trimming removed 6 bases from V and 7 bases from J, with 16 bases in between. Per germline, CDR1 SNHLY and CDR2 FYNNEI. The CDR3 sequence is CASRPRDTTNEQFF. CDR3 coding DNA: TGTGCCAGCAGGCCCCGGGACACAACTAATGAGCAGTTCTTC.

The rearrangement links TRBV6-1 to TRBJ2-1; 13 bases fit TRBD2. With V trimmed by 4 bases and J by 6 bases, 3 bases remained unmatched. CDR3 length equals 15 residues. Germline assignment: CDR1 MNHNS and CDR2 SASEGT. CDR3 region: CASSATSGRGNEQFF. The CDR3 nucleotides are TGTGCCAGCAGTGCCACTAGCGGGAGGGGCAATGAGCAGTTCTTC.

The chain is built from TRBV4-1 and TRBJ2-1, with 10 bases matching TRBD2. The CDR3 consists of 15 residues. J was trimmed by 9 bases and V by 1 base; bases with no gene match: 6. In germline, CDR1 is MGHRA, CDR2 YSYEKL. CDR3 protein: CASSQAGAGGLEQFF. The DNA of the CDR3 is TGCGCCAGCAGCCAAGCGGGAGCGGGAGGGCTTGAGCAGTTCTTC.

The chain has TRBV18 and TRBJ1-2; 7 bases match TRBD1. The CDR3 consists of 14 residues. Germline V gene sequence: CDR1 KGHSH, CDR2 LQKENI. V lost 4 bases and J lost 10; bases outside the gene matches: 12. In DNA, the CDR3 is TGTGCCAGCTCACAGTACGGGACAGAGGACGTCTACACCTTC. This codes for CASSQYGTEDVYTF. Using reference TRBV18 and TRBJ1-2 for the parts outside the CDR3, the full variable domain is NAGVMQNPRHLVRRRGQEARLRCSPMKGHSHVYWYRQLPEEGLKFMVYLQKENIIDESGMPKERFSAEFPKEGPSILRIQQVVRGDSAAYFCASSQYGTEDVYTFGSGTRLTVV.

V usage is TRBV19 and J usage is TRBJ1-4; TRBD1 matches 11 bases. This CDR3 is built from 14 residues. The germline V gene has CDR1 LNHDA and CDR2 SQIVND (reference sequence). Losses at the gene ends were 5 bases for V and 7 bases for J; bases not matched to a gene: 3. This CDR3 is CASSQGQGAEKLFF. The CDR3 bases are TGTGCCAGTAGTCAAGGACAGGGGGCTGAAAAACTGTTTTTT.

This rearrangement joins TRBV28 to TRBJ2-1, with TRBD2 matching 9 bases. The CDR3 length is 15 residues. V lost 7 bases and J lost 3; bases outside the gene matches: 7. The germline gives CDR1 MDHEN, CDR2 SYDVKM. CDR3 DNA sequence: TGTGCCAGCACCCTGCTGACTAGCGGCTACAATGAGCAGTTCTTC. Amino acid sequence: CASTLLTSGYNEQFF.

V is TRBV7-3 and J is TRBJ1-5, with a possible D match to TRBD1 (6 bases). Germline V gene lookup returns CDR1 SGHTA and CDR2 FQGTGA. V was cut by 5 bases and J by 0 bases, with 14 bases left in between. The CDR3 sequence is 16 residues long. CDR3 sequence reads: CASSPRDIYSNQPQHF. CDR3 nucleotides: TGTGCCAGCAGCCCCCGGGACATATATAGCAATCAGCCCCAGCATTTT.